Listed here are 7 T cell receptor beta chains from one sample, sequenced in a study of memory CD4+ T cells and cytomegalovirus serostatus. Assay: immunoSEQ multiplex PCR; the TCRdb copy retains only in-frame clones and omits some. The sample shows approximately 50,000 clones, about 80% of them seen only once. The sort gate was single viable CD3+CD4+CD8-CD45RO+ cells for memory CD4+ T cells. Sequencing used memory CD4+ T cells from blood. Receptor source: an adult in good health and CMV-seropositive.

The V and J genes are TRBV5-1 and TRBJ2-1, with 8 nucleotides matching TRBD1. The V gene end was trimmed by 7 bases and the J gene end by 8 bases; junction bases not matched to a gene: 11. Germline V gives CDR1 SGHRS, CDR2 YFSETQ. The CDR3 has 14 residues. CDR3 DNA: TGCGCCAGCGGGTACAGGGGGGTTATGGATGAGCAGTTCTTC. Translation: CASGYRGVMDEQFF.

The J gene is TRBJ2-7, the V gene TRBV30; 8 bases align to TRBD1. The CDR3 has 16 amino acids. Germline V gives CDR1 GTSNPN, CDR2 SVGIG (reference sequence). The trim removed 0 bases at V and 9 bases at J, leaving 16 bases unmatched. As DNA, the CDR3 is TGTGCCTGGAGTGTACCGTTGTCGGGACAGGCCCTACGGCAGTACTTC. Encoded protein: CAWSVPLSGQALRQYF.

The chain links TRBV11-1 to TRBJ1-4; D is possibly TRBD1 (5 bases). Germline CDR1 and CDR2: SGHAT and FQDESV (reference sequence). The CDR3 runs 18 residues. Trimming took 5 bases from V and 0 from J, leaving 19 bases between them. CDR3 sequence: CASSKWGRRLATNEKLFF. CDR3 DNA sequence: TGTGCCAGCAGCAAATGGGGCAGGCGACTCGCAACTAATGAAAAACTGTTTTTT.

CDR3 protein: CALGKGQPQHF. The CDR3 coding sequence is TGTGCTCTGGGGAAGGGACAGCCCCAGCATTTT. The chain links TRBV12-2 to TRBJ1-5. TRBV12-2 counts as a pseudogene. This CDR3 is built from 11 residues.

This clone was observed once. The chain has TRBV28 and TRBJ1-1; TRBD1 aligns across 9 bases. Germline CDR1 reads MDHEN; CDR2 reads SYDVKM. CDR3 length equals 15 residues. The ends lost 2 bases at V and 5 bases at J; junction bases unmatched: 6. DNA of the CDR3: TGTGCCAGCAGTTTAACAGGGGGCGCTTCGACTGAAGCTTTCTTT. This translates into CASSLTGGASTEAFF.

The J gene is TRBJ2-5, the V gene TRBV5-1, with 9 bases identical to TRBD2. Germline values: CDR1 SGHRS, CDR2 YFSETQ. This CDR3 region has 16 residues. V shed 2 bases, J shed 7 bases, and the junction held 12 bases outside the gene matches. The CDR3 nucleotides read TGCGCCAGCAGCTTCACGGGACTAGCAGTCTCCGGGACCCAGTACTTC. As protein: CASSFTGLAVSGTQYF.

V is TRBV7-9 and J is TRBJ2-1; D assignment may be TRBD1 or TRBD2 (6 bases each). The germline V and J ends were trimmed by 1 base and 0 bases, with 7 bases remaining between them. Germline V gene sequence: CDR1 SEHNR, CDR2 FQNEAQ (reference sequence). The CDR3 loop spans 15 amino acids. In DNA form, the CDR3 reads TGTGCCAGCAGCTTAGGGGGGGCCTCCTACAATGAGCAGTTCTTC. It is translated as CASSLGGASYNEQFF.